This entry describes one TCR beta chain. What it binds is unknown. This entry belongs to a study of cytomegalovirus exposure and HLA in healthy donors. The germline gives CDR1 MNHEY, CDR2 SVGAGI. V lost 6 bases, J lost 0 bases, and 11 bases lay in between. The CDR3 is made up of 14 amino acids. Both 60 Vbeta primers and 13 Jbeta primers went into the PCR. The data were produced by immunoSEQ multiplex PCR, yet TCRdb's version contains in-frame clones alone and is incomplete. The repertoire holds some 41,000 clones, with over 60% as singletons. Study-wide points: Most likely, a cluster of highly shared sequence variants arose as a sequencing artifact. Reports indicated that the classifier achieved high specificity and sensitivity in diagnosing cytomegalovirus status. Per a prior analysis, the majority of TCR beta V segments were productive roughly 87% or roughly 30% of the time.

The material sequenced was PBMCs. This sequence joins TRBV6-5 and TRBJ1-2; D perhaps matches TRBD1 (5 bases). The sequence came from a middle-aged man in good health and CMV-seronegative. This CDR3 is CASSYRQTNYGYTF. The CDR3 DNA reads as TGTGCCAGCAGCTACCGACAGACTAACTATGGCTACACCTTC.